A selection of T cell receptor beta chains follows, all from one sample in a study of beta chain features in type 1 diabetes. Only in-frame clones appear in the TCRdb table, and some are missing; sequencing was by immunoSEQ multiplex PCR. This table holds tens of thousands of clones, roughly 50% found once. Sequencing used Tregs from blood. The receptors come from a woman between 35 and 50 years old with type 1 diabetes. Each CDR3 is given without its conserved first and last residue. The order of the fields is V gene, J gene, CDR3 protein.

v_gene: TRBV28
j_gene: TRBJ1-1
CDR3aa: ASSGIDRDTEAF

v_gene: TRBV4-1
j_gene: TRBJ2-3
CDR3aa: ASTAGDTQY

v_gene: TRBV29-1
j_gene: TRBJ2-7
CDR3aa: SVDQNYEQY

v_gene: TRBV28
j_gene: TRBJ2-7
CDR3aa: ASSSGGEKLREQY

v_gene: TRBV18
j_gene: TRBJ1-1
CDR3aa: ASSPNPSNEAF

v_gene: TRBV7-2
j_gene: TRBJ2-5
CDR3aa: ASSRRQQETQY

v_gene: TRBV7-9
j_gene: TRBJ1-1
CDR3aa: ASSPSGGYTEAF

v_gene: TRBV7-7
j_gene: TRBJ2-5
CDR3aa: ASSLGTDQETQY

v_gene: TRBV30
j_gene: TRBJ2-2
CDR3aa: AWSVQGAGELF

v_gene: TRBV28
j_gene: TRBJ1-2
CDR3aa: ASSSTQGAWGYT

v_gene: TRBV9
j_gene: TRBJ2-1
CDR3aa: ASSPRQGGGEQF

v_gene: TRBV7-2
j_gene: TRBJ2-1
CDR3aa: ASSLGKGTSVPNEQF

v_gene: TRBV9
j_gene: TRBJ2-5
CDR3aa: ASSAPGGETQY

v_gene: TRBV4-2
j_gene: TRBJ2-1
CDR3aa: ASSQDGQFSYNEQF

v_gene: TRBV10-2
j_gene: TRBJ1-1
CDR3aa: ASSWEQGPEAF

v_gene: TRBV19
j_gene: TRBJ2-1
CDR3aa: ASSTLDRGVRNEQF

v_gene: TRBV6-1
j_gene: TRBJ1-2
CDR3aa: ASSLYRGTVDGYT

v_gene: TRBV10-3
j_gene: TRBJ2-3
CDR3aa: AISARGASTDTQY

v_gene: TRBV7-2
j_gene: TRBJ2-3
CDR3aa: ASRTGTGGRRDTQY

v_gene: TRBV6-5
j_gene: TRBJ2-1
CDR3aa: ASSTLAGDRQF

v_gene: TRBV28
j_gene: TRBJ1-2
CDR3aa: ASSSDRGRNYGYT

v_gene: TRBV10-3
j_gene: .
CDR3aa: ATGTGGDEQY

v_gene: TRBV5-1
j_gene: TRBJ1-5
CDR3aa: ASSLREDQPQH

v_gene: TRBV29-1
j_gene: TRBJ2-1
CDR3aa: SASRGNEQF

v_gene: TRBV6-1
j_gene: TRBJ2-5
CDR3aa: ASSEVPGSGWAQY

v_gene: TRBV29-1
j_gene: TRBJ2-3
CDR3aa: SVVRANTDTQY

v_gene: TRBV10-3
j_gene: TRBJ2-5
CDR3aa: AISERGGRETQY

v_gene: TRBV19
j_gene: TRBJ1-5
CDR3aa: ASSTASQGWIQPQH

v_gene: TRBV11-2
j_gene: TRBJ2-7
CDR3aa: ASSLVVQGGFGEQY

v_gene: TRBV9
j_gene: TRBJ2-2
CDR3aa: ASSPWGDTGELF

v_gene: TRBV4-1
j_gene: TRBJ2-2
CDR3aa: ASSQPRLGASTGELF

v_gene: TRBV5-1
j_gene: TRBJ2-1
CDR3aa: ASSLGLVNEQF

v_gene: TRBV7-2
j_gene: TRBJ1-5
CDR3aa: ASSPGQFNQPQH

v_gene: TRBV7-9
j_gene: TRBJ1-2
CDR3aa: ASSFLRGQGPANYGYT

v_gene: TRBV6-6
j_gene: TRBJ2-7
CDR3aa: ASSERRYEQY

v_gene: TRBV7-9
j_gene: TRBJ1-1
CDR3aa: ASSFQTGNTEAF

v_gene: TRBV27
j_gene: TRBJ1-1
CDR3aa: ASSLRGDVTEAF

v_gene: TRBV7-3
j_gene: TRBJ2-7
CDR3aa: ASSLGWLQDRVYEQY

v_gene: TRBV5-1
j_gene: TRBJ2-7
CDR3aa: ASSSGTSGAYEQY

v_gene: TRBV28
j_gene: TRBJ2-7
CDR3aa: ASSFRSGAYEQY

v_gene: TRBV5-1
j_gene: TRBJ1-5
CDR3aa: ASSAGQSDQPQH

v_gene: TRBV5-1
j_gene: TRBJ1-1
CDR3aa: ASSQRTGAWTEAF

v_gene: TRBV7-9
j_gene: TRBJ2-7
CDR3aa: ASSQSNEQY

v_gene: TRBV7-2
j_gene: TRBJ1-5
CDR3aa: ASSLERGNNQPQH

v_gene: TRBV7-2
j_gene: TRBJ2-7
CDR3aa: ASSLRSYEQY

v_gene: TRBV27
j_gene: TRBJ1-5
CDR3aa: ASSLGRVGPQH

v_gene: TRBV7-3
j_gene: TRBJ1-6
CDR3aa: ASSFNGNNSPLH

v_gene: TRBV9
j_gene: TRBJ1-1
CDR3aa: ASSVRAGDTEAF

v_gene: TRBV7-9
j_gene: TRBJ2-7
CDR3aa: ASTTLGSTYEQY

v_gene: TRBV11-1
j_gene: TRBJ1-1
CDR3aa: ASSLDRAEAF

v_gene: TRBV6-6
j_gene: TRBJ2-1
CDR3aa: ASRVAGGRYNEQF

v_gene: TRBV18
j_gene: TRBJ1-2
CDR3aa: ASSPTQDPGGGYT

v_gene: TRBV7-3
j_gene: TRBJ2-7
CDR3aa: ASSLQGSEEQY

v_gene: TRBV5-6
j_gene: TRBJ1-2
CDR3aa: ASSLKAWRLPTRGYT

v_gene: TRBV15
j_gene: TRBJ1-6
CDR3aa: ATGQERNSPLH